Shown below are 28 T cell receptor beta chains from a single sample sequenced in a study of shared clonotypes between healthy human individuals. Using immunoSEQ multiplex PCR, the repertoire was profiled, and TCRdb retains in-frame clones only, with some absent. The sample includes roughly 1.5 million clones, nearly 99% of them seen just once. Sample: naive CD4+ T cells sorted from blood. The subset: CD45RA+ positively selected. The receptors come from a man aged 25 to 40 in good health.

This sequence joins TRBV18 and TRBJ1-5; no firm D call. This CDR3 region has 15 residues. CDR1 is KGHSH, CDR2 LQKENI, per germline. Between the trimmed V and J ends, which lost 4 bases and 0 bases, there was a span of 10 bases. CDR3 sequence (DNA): TGTGCCAGCTCACTAGGACCGAGTAGCAATCAGCCCCAGCATTTT. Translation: CASSLGPSSNQPQHF.

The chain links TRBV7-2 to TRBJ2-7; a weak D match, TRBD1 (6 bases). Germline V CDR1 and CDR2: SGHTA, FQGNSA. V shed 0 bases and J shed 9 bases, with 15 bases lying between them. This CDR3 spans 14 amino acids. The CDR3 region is CASSLATGSAGQYF. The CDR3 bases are TGTGCCAGCAGCTTAGCTACAGGGAGCGCAGGGCAGTACTTC.

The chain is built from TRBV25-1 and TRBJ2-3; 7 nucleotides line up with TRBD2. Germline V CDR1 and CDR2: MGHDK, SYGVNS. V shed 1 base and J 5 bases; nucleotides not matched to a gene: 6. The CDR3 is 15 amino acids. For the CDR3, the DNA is TGTGCCAGCAGTGAATTGGGCGGGAGTGTAGATACGCAGTATTTT. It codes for CASSELGGSVDTQYF.

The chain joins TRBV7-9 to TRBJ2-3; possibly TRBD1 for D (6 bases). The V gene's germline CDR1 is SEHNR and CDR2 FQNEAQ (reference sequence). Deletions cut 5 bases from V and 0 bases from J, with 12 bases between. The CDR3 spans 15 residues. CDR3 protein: CASSLGQPSTDTQYF. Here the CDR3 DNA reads TGTGCCAGCAGCCTCGGACAGCCTAGCACAGATACGCAGTATTTT.

The CDR3 is CASSFGQTYEQYF. CDR3 DNA: TGTGCCAGCAGCTTCGGACAGACCTACGAGCAGTACTTC. This chain joins TRBV7-2 and TRBJ2-7, with D possibly TRBD1 on 6 matching bases. The CDR3 covers 13 residues. The germline V gene has CDR1 SGHTA and CDR2 FQGNSA. V was shortened by 3 bases and J by 2 bases, with 8 bases between the two germline ends.

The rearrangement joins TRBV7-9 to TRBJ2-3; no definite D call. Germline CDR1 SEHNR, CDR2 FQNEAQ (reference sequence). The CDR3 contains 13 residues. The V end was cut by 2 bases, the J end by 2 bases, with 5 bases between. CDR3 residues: CASSLLDTDTQYF. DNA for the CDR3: TGTGCCAGCAGCTTACTCGACACAGATACGCAGTATTTT. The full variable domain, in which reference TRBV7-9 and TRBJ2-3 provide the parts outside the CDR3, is DTGVSQNPRHKITKRGQNVTFRCDPISEHNRLYWYRQTLGQGPEFLTYFQNEAQLEKSRLLSDRFSAERPKGSFSTLEIQRTEQGDSAMYLCASSLLDTDTQYFGPGTRLTVL.

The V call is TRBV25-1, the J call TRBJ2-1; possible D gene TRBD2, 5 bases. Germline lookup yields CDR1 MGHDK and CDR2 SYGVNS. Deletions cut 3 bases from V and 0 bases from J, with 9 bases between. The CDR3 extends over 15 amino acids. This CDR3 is CASSETGSSYNEQFF. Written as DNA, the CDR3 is TGTGCCAGCAGTGAGACTGGGAGCTCCTACAATGAGCAGTTCTTC.

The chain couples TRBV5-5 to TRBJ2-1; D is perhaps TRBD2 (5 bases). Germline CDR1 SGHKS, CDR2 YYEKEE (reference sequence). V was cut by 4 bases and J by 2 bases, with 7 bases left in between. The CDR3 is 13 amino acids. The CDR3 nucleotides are TGTGCCAGCAGCACCGGGGCCTACAATGAGCAGTTCTTC. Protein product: CASSTGAYNEQFF.

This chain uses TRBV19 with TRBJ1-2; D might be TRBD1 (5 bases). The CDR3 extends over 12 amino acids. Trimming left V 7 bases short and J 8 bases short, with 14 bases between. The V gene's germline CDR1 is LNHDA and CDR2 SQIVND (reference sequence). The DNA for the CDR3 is TGTGCCAGTACCCCAGGGCCGCTCGGCTACACCTTC. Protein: CASTPGPLGYTF.

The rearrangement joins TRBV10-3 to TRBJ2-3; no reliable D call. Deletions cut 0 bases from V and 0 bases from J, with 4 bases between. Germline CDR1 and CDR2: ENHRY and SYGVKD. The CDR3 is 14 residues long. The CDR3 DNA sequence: TGTGCCATCAGTGAGTCCTGGAGCACAGATACGCAGTATTTT. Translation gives CAISESWSTDTQYF.

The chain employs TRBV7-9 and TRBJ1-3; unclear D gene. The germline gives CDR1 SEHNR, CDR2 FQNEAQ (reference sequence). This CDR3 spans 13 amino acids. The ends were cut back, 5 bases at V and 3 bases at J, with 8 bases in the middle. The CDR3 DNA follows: TGTGCCAGCAGCCCAGCCGATGGAAACACCATATATTTT. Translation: CASSPADGNTIYF. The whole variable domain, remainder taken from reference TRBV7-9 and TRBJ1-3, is DTGVSQNPRHKITKRGQNVTFRCDPISEHNRLYWYRQTLGQGPEFLTYFQNEAQLEKSRLLSDRFSAERPKGSFSTLEIQRTEQGDSAMYLCASSPADGNTIYFGEGSWLTVV.

The CDR3 loop is CASLLGRQNTEAFF. The CDR3 coding sequence is TGTGCCAGCCTGCTAGGACGTCAGAACACTGAAGCTTTCTTT. This chain joins TRBV2 and TRBJ1-1; no firm D call. The germline V gene has CDR1 SNHLY and CDR2 FYNNEI. Between the trimmed V and J ends, which lost 8 bases and 1 base, there was a span of 14 bases. The CDR3 length is 14 residues. The full variable domain, rest sourced from reference TRBV2 and TRBJ1-1, is EPEVTQTPSHQVTQMGQEVILRCVPISNHLYFYWYRQILGQKVEFLVSFYNNEISEKSEIFDDQFSVERPDGSNFTLKIRSTKLEDSAMYFCASLLGRQNTEAFFGQGTRLTVV.

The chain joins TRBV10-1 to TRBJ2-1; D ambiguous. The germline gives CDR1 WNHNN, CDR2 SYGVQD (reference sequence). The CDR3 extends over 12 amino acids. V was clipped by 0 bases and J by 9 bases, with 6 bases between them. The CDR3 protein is CASSESSGEQFF. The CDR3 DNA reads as TGCGCCAGCAGTGAGTCTTCAGGTGAGCAGTTCTTC.

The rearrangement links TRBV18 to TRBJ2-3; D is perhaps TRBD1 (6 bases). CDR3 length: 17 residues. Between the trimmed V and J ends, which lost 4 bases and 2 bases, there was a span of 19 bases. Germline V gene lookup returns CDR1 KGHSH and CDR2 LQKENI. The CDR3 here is CASSLRGPTQDTDTQYF. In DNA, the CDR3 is TGTGCCAGCTCACTCAGGGGACCTACTCAAGACACAGATACGCAGTATTTT.

CDR3 in DNA: TGTGCCAGCAGCCTACCACAGGGGGCTCACACTTCATTCGGCTACACCTTC. Translation: CASSLPQGAHTSFGYTF. The gene calls are TRBV7-2 and TRBJ1-2, with 9 bases fitting TRBD1. Trimming at V came to 5 bases and at J to 8 bases, leaving 18 bases not matched to a gene. The CDR3 sequence is 17 residues long. CDR1 and CDR2 from the germline V gene are SGHTA and FQGNSA.

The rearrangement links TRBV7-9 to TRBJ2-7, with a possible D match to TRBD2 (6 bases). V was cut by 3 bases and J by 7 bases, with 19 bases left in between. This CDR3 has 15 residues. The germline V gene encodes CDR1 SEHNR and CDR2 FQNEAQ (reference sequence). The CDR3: CASSFPLPTGGEQYF. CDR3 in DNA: TGTGCCAGCAGCTTTCCTTTACCTACAGGAGGGGAGCAGTACTTC.

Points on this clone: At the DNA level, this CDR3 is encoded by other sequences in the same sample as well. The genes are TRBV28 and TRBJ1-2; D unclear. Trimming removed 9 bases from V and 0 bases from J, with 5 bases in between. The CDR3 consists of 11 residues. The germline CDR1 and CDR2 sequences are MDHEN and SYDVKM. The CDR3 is CASRANYGYTF. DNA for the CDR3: TGTGCCAGTAGGGCTAACTATGGCTACACCTTC.

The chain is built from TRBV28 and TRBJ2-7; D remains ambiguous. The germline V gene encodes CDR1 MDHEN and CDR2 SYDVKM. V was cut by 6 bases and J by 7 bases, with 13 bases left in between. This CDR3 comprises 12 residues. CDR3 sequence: CASSRTLAEQYF. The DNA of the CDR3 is TGTGCCAGCAGCCGGACCCTGGCTGAGCAGTACTTC.

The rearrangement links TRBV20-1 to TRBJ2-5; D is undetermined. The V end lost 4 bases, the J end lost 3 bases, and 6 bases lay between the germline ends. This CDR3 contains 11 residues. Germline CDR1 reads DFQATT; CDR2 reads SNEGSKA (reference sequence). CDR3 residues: CSANNEETQYF. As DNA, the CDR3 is TGCAGTGCTAACAATGAAGAGACCCAGTACTTC.

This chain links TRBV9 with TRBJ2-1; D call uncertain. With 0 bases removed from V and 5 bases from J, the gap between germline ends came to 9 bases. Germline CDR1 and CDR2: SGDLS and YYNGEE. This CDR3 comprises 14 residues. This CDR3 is CASSVGLRNNEQFF. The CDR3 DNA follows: TGTGCCAGCAGCGTAGGTTTGCGCAACAATGAGCAGTTCTTC. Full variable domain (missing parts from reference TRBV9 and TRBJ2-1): DSGVTQTPKHLITATGQRVTLRCSPRSGDLSVYWYQQSLDQGLQFLIQYYNGEERAKGNILERFSAQQFPDLHSELNLSSLELGDSALYFCASSVGLRNNEQFFGPGTRLTVL.

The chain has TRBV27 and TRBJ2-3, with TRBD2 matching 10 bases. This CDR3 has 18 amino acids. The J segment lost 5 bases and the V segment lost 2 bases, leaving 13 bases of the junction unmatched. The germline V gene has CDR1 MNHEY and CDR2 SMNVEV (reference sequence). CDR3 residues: CASSLHRRSGRAVDTQYF. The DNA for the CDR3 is TGTGCCAGCAGTTTACACAGGAGGAGCGGGAGGGCCGTAGATACGCAGTATTTT.

The CDR3 sequence: CASSSLRTARQPQHF. The CDR3 bases are TGTGCCAGCAGTTCTCTCCGTACTGCGCGTCAGCCCCAGCATTTT. J is TRBJ1-5 and V is TRBV6-5, with D hard to call. Germline CDR1 is MNHEY and CDR2 is SVGAGI. The V end was cut by 4 bases, the J end by 6 bases, with 16 bases between. The CDR3 consists of 15 residues.

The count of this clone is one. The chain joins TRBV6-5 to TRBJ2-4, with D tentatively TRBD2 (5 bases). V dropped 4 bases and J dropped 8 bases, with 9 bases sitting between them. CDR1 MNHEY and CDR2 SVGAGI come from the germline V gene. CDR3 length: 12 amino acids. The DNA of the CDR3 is TGTGCCAGCAGTTCCTTCGGGGACATTCAGTACTTC. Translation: CASSSFGDIQYF.

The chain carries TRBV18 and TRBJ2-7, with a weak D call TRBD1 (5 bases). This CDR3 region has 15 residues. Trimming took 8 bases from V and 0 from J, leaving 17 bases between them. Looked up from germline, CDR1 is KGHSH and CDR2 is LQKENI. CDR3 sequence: CASRPPQGSSYEQYF. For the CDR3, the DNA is TGTGCCAGCCGCCCCCCCCAGGGCTCCTCCTACGAGCAGTACTTC.

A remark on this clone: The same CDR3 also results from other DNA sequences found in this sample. The DNA of the CDR3 is TGTGCCAGCAGTTCGGAGGCCTACGAGCAGTACTTC. It is translated as CASSSEAYEQYF. This chain joins TRBV6-5 and TRBJ2-7, with a possible D match to TRBD2 (5 bases). This CDR3 spans 12 amino acids. The V gene lost 4 bases and the J gene lost 2 bases, with 6 bases spanning the gap. CDR1 and CDR2 (germline): MNHEY, SVGAGI.

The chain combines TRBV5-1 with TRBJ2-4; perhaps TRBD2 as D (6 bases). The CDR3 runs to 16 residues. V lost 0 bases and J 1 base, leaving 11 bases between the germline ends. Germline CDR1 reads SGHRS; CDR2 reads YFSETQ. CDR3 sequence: CASSLGATRAKNIQYF. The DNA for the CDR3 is TGCGCCAGCAGCTTGGGAGCGACTAGGGCCAAAAACATTCAGTACTTC.

This CDR3 is CASIRTGAYEQYF. DNA of the CDR3: TGTGCCAGCATACGGACAGGTGCCTACGAGCAGTACTTC. V is TRBV6-1 and J is TRBJ2-7; TRBD1 agrees at 7 bases. Germline CDR1 reads MNHNS; CDR2 reads SASEGT. V gave up 7 bases and J gave up 2 bases; unmatched junction bases: 5. This CDR3 has 13 residues.

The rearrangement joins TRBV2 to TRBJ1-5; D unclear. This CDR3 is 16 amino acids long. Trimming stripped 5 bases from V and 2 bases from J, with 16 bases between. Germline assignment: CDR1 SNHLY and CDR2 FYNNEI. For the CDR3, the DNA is TGTGCCAGCAGTTTGTCATCCTTGGTGGGCAATCAGCCCCAGCATTTT. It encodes CASSLSSLVGNQPQHF.